A single T cell receptor (beta chain) is shown here with its context. The antigen is not known. The protocol was immunoSEQ multiplex PCR, while the TCRdb copy is restricted to in-frame clones and leaves out a portion. The repertoire includes 180,000 or so clones, around nine tenths of them detected once, and approximately 7.7% sits in the top ten. The data were obtained in a study of cytomegalovirus exposure and HLA in healthy donors. Whole-study context: Later, an analysis reported that the approximately 120 validation repertoires had used the same platform as the approximately 630 first-cohort repertoires. Study results and caveats: The study flagged about 150 TCR beta chains as cytomegalovirus-associated.

With 1 base clipped from V and 5 bases from J, the junction kept 4 bases outside the gene matches. Germline V gene sequence: CDR1 SGHNT, CDR2 YENEEA. The CDR3 has 14 residues. The donors formed part of the approximately 110-subject validation cohort, distinct from the roughly 700-subject first cohort. The sequencing sample was made of PBMCs. The sequence was obtained from a man aged 30 to 45 in good health and CMV-seropositive. V usage is TRBV11-3 and J usage is TRBJ2-7; 8 nucleotides align to TRBD1. Here the CDR3 DNA reads TGTGCCAGCAGCTTAGGGACAGGGACAAACGAGCAGTACTTC. It yields the protein CASSLGTGTNEQYF.